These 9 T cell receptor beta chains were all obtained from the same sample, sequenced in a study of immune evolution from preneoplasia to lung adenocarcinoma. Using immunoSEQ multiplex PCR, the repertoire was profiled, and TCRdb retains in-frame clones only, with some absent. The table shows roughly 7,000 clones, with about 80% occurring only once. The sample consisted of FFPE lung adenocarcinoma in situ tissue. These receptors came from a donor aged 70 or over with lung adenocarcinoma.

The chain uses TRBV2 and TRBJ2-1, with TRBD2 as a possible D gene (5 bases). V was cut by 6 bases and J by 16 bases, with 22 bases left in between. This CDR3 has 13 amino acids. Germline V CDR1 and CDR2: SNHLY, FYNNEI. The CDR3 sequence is CASSLGLAQMEFF. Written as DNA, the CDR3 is TGTGCCAGCAGCCTAGGACTGGCCCAGATGGAATTCTTC.

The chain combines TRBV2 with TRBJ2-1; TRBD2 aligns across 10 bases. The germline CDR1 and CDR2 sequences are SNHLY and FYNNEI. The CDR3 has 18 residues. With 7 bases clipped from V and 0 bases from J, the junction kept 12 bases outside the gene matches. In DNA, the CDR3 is TGTGCCAGCATTCCGGGACTAGCGCGCTTGAGCTCCTACAATGAGCAGTTCTTC. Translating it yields CASIPGLARLSSYNEQFF.

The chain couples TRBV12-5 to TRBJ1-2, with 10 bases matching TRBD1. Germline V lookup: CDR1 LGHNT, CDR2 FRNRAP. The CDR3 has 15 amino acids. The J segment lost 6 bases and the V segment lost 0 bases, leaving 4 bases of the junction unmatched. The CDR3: CASGLVGDRGHGYTF. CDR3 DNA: TGTGCTAGTGGTTTGGTAGGGGACAGGGGCCATGGCTACACCTTC. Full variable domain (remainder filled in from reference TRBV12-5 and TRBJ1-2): DARVTQTPRHKVTEMGQEVTMRCQPILGHNTVFWYRQTMMQGLELLAYFRNRAPLDDSGMPKDRFSAEMPDATLATLKIQPSEPRDSAVYFCASGLVGDRGHGYTFGSGTRLTVV.

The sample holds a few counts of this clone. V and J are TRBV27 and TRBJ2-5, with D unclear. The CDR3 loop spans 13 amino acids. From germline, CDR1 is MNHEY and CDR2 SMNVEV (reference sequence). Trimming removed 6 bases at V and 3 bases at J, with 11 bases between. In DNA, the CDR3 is TGTGCCAGCAGAACGATACGGGAAGAGACCCAGTACTTC. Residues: CASRTIREETQYF.

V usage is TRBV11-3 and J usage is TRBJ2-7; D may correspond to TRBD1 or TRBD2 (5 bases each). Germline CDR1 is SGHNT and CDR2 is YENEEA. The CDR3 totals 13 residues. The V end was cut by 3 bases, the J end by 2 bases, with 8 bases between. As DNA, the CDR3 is TGTGCCAGCAGCTTCGAGGGGACCTACGAGCAGTACTTC. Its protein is CASSFEGTYEQYF.

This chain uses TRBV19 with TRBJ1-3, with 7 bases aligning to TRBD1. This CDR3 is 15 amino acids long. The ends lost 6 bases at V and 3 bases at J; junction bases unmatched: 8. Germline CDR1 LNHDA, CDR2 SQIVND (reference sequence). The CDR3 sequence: CASRPRQGGGNTIYF. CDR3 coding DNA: TGTGCCAGTAGACCTAGACAGGGAGGTGGAAACACCATATATTTT.

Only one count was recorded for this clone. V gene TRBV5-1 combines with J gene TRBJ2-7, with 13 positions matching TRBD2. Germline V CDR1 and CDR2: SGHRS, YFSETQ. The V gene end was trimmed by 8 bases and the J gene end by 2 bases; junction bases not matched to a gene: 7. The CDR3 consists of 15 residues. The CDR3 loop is CASRPGLAGTYEQYF. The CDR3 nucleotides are TGCGCCAGTAGGCCGGGACTAGCGGGAACCTACGAGCAGTACTTC.

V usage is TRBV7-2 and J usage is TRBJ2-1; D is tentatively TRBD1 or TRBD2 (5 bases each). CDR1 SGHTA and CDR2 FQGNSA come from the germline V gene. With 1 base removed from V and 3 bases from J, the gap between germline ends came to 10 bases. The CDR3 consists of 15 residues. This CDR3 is CASSLVSGLYNEQFF. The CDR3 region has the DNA TGTGCCAGCAGCTTAGTCTCGGGGCTCTACAATGAGCAGTTCTTC.

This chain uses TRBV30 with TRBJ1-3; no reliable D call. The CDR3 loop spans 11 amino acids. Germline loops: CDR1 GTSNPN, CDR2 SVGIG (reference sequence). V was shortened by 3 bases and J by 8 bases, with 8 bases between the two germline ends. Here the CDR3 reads CAWSPSDTIYF. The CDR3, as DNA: TGTGCCTGGAGCCCCTCTGACACCATATATTTT.